This TCR beta chain was retrieved from a study of blood T cell repertoires in COVID-19. Background on the study: COVID-19 samples, acute and convalescent, were from the United States, Italy and Spain. PBMCs, B-cell-depleted T cells, or T cells were the source of the cDNA or gDNA that made up the material.

TCRdb keeps only in-frame clones here, not all; method: immunoSEQ multiplex PCR. The table has just over 150,000 clones, approximately 90% seen once. Germline lookup yields CDR1 SEHNR and CDR2 FQNEAQ (reference sequence). The V and J ends lost 5 bases and 2 bases respectively, with 19 bases between them. This CDR3 has 18 amino acids. The chain combines TRBV7-9 with TRBJ2-6; D may be TRBD1 (5 bases). Sequenced sample: peripheral blood. This clonotype originated in a man aged 25-45 years with COVID-19, enrolled during active disease. The CDR3 protein is CASSITQGGVAGANVLTF. The DNA of the CDR3 is TGTGCCAGCAGCATAACCCAGGGTGGGGTTGCTGGGGCCAACGTCCTGACTTTC.